This T cell receptor (beta chain) originates from a study of T-cell reconstitution after alpha-beta-depleted transplantation in children. Findings and limits, study-wide: Newly generated T cells supplied most T-cell counts and diversity one year post-transplant. Reports say that about two months after transplant, the alpha-beta T cells came out of several hundred graft clones that had expanded. Surviving recipient T cells and intrathymic progenitors accounted for some patients' high TCRbeta diversity at day 60.

Construction of the TCRbeta library involved unique molecular identifiers. TCRdb reprocessed the PCR reads via MiXCR and lists one record per CDR3 protein. The table records 350,000 to 500,000 distinct CDR3 sequences, 43% of them present only once. Of note for this clonotype: As yet, its antigen is unknown.

The V end was cut by 6 bases, the J end by 0 bases, with 8 bases between. The CDR3 is made up of 14 amino acids. Germline V gene sequence: CDR1 SGHTA, CDR2 FQGTGA. The sequenced sample was PBMCs, obtained before TCRalphabeta/CD19-depleted stem cell transplant. The chain is built from TRBV7-3 and TRBJ2-2; D is undetermined. The sequence derives from a girl aged 2-10 years with aplastic anemia, due to receive a stem cell transplant. The CDR3 sequence is CASSSAANTGELFF. In nucleotides, the CDR3 is TGTGCCAGCAGTAGTGCAGCGAACACCGGGGAGCTGTTTTTT.